These T cell receptor beta chains were read from a single sample in a study of OX40 agonist ivuxolimab in advanced cancers. Method: immunoSEQ multiplex PCR; TCRdb's copy keeps in-frame clones and lacks some. The repertoire includes 9,500 to 11,000 clones, more than 60% of them detected once, and around 33% sits in the top ten. The material was CD4+ or CD8+ T cells sorted from blood, obtained in a trial of the OX40 agonist ivuxolimab. These receptors were obtained from an adult with an advanced solid tumor such as melanoma, head and neck, liver or kidney cancer. The CDR3 runs from the conserved cysteine through the conserved F or W. The order of the fields is D gene, clone size, J gene, V gene, CDR3 protein, CDR3 DNA. The D gene is left open where the match is weak. Some rows mark clone size as missing; the rest say once, few, many or name a class of expanded clone.

D gene: NA; clone size: NA; J gene: TRBJ2-1; V gene: TRBV6-5; CDR3 protein: CASLVTGPPMGEQFF; CDR3 DNA: TGTGCCAGTCTCGTAACAGGCCCCCCGATGGGTGAGCAGTTCTTC
D gene: NA; clone size: NA; J gene: TRBJ2-2; V gene: TRBV6-4; CDR3 protein: CASSPTAPGLGTGELFF; CDR3 DNA: TGTGCCAGCAGCCCCACCGCCCCCGGCTTGGGAACCGGGGAGCTGTTTTTT
D gene: NA; clone size: NA; J gene: TRBJ2-2; V gene: TRBV6-1; CDR3 protein: CASSYPEELFF; CDR3 DNA: TGTGCCAGCAGTTACCCCGAAGAGCTGTTTTTT
D gene: NA; clone size: NA; J gene: TRBJ2-2; V gene: TRBV19; CDR3 protein: CATLGLIGELFF; CDR3 DNA: TGTGCCACCCTAGGGCTTATCGGGGAGCTGTTTTTT
D gene: TRBD1; clone size: NA; J gene: TRBJ1-2; V gene: TRBV6-4; CDR3 protein: CASSALTWEGQVTF; CDR3 DNA: TGTGCCAGCAGTGCCCTTACGTGGGAAGGACAGGTGACCTTC
D gene: TRBD1; clone size: once; J gene: TRBJ1-5; V gene: TRBV27; CDR3 protein: CASRATGAKIVSNQPQHF; CDR3 DNA: TGTGCCAGCAGGGCGACAGGGGCTAAAATAGTGAGCAATCAGCCCCAGCATTTT
D gene: NA; clone size: NA; J gene: TRBJ1-5; V gene: TRBV9; CDR3 protein: CASSSGGGISNQPQHF; CDR3 DNA: TGTGCCAGCAGCAGTGGGGGGGGCATAAGCAATCAGCCCCAGCATTTT
D gene: NA; clone size: NA; J gene: TRBJ2-1; V gene: TRBV6-4; CDR3 protein: CASSVARYAGEQFF; CDR3 DNA: TGTGCCAGCAGTGTAGCGAGATATGCAGGGGAGCAGTTCTTC
D gene: TRBD1; clone size: medium-sized; J gene: TRBJ1-2; V gene: TRBV28; CDR3 protein: CASSLGTGSGYTF; CDR3 DNA: TGTGCCAGCAGTTTAGGGACAGGGAGTGGCTACACCTTC
D gene: TRBD2; clone size: NA; J gene: TRBJ2-1; V gene: TRBV7-9; CDR3 protein: CASSPQGLAGVDEQFF; CDR3 DNA: TGTGCCAGCAGCCCGCAGGGACTAGCGGGAGTTGATGAGCAGTTCTTC
D gene: TRBD2; clone size: NA; J gene: TRBJ2-7; V gene: TRBV28; CDR3 protein: CASRPPGLVAYEQYF; CDR3 DNA: TGTGCCAGCAGGCCGCCGGGACTAGTGGCCTACGAGCAGTACTTC
D gene: NA; clone size: NA; J gene: TRBJ2-1; V gene: TRBV5-1; CDR3 protein: CASSSAGRDGVRNEQFF; CDR3 DNA: TGCGCCAGCAGCTCGGCCGGGCGGGATGGGGTAAGAAATGAGCAGTTCTTC
D gene: NA; clone size: NA; J gene: TRBJ2-1; V gene: TRBV7-8; CDR3 protein: CASSIDNEQFF; CDR3 DNA: TGTGCCAGCAGCATCGACAATGAGCAGTTCTTC
D gene: NA; clone size: NA; J gene: TRBJ2-2; V gene: TRBV28; CDR3 protein: CASSLNRGGPTGELFF; CDR3 DNA: TGTGCCAGCAGTCTAAATAGGGGCGGACCCACGGGGGAGCTGTTTTTT
D gene: TRBD1; clone size: NA; J gene: TRBJ1-2; V gene: TRBV6-1; CDR3 protein: CASRTGESYTF; CDR3 DNA: TGTGCCAGCAGGACAGGGGAAAGCTACACCTTC
D gene: TRBD2; clone size: NA; J gene: TRBJ2-3; V gene: TRBV19; CDR3 protein: CASSLVGLAGGGYTDTQYF; CDR3 DNA: TGTGCCAGTAGTTTAGTGGGACTAGCGGGAGGAGGTTACACAGATACGCAGTATTTT
D gene: NA; clone size: NA; J gene: TRBJ2-2; V gene: TRBV27; CDR3 protein: CASSLGSTGHGELFF; CDR3 DNA: TGTGCCAGCAGCCTAGGTAGCACGGGGCACGGGGAGCTGTTTTTT
D gene: TRBD1; clone size: NA; J gene: TRBJ2-1; V gene: TRBV13; CDR3 protein: CASSLLPPGQGNNEQFF; CDR3 DNA: TGTGCCAGCAGCCTACTACCTCCGGGACAGGGAAACAATGAGCAGTTCTTC
D gene: TRBD1; clone size: NA; J gene: TRBJ1-5; V gene: TRBV7-2; CDR3 protein: CASSLGTGSNQPQHF; CDR3 DNA: TGTGCCAGCAGCTTAGGGACAGGGAGCAATCAGCCCCAGCATTTT
D gene: TRBD2; clone size: NA; J gene: TRBJ2-3; V gene: TRBV6-4; CDR3 protein: CASSRGGSTDTQYF; CDR3 DNA: TGTGCCAGCAGTCGGGGGGGCTCCACAGATACGCAGTATTTT